This paragraph reports one TCR beta chain. What it binds is not known. Profiling that covered TCR beta VDJ and CDR3 relied on genomic DNA as its template. TCRdb independently ran MiXCR on the reads; one entry per CDR3 protein. This repertoire shows roughly 200,000 distinct CDR3 sequences, roughly 65% found once; its top ten account for 40% to 50%. This sample stems from a study of CD8+CD57+ T cells in acquired aplastic anemia. Study information: The mean DNA yield obtained from sorted CD4+ and CD8+ cells came to 3.2 ug. Study-wide findings and caveats: A set of approximately 30 CD8+ CDR3 sequences was shared between patients and controls, and these sequences appeared highly expressed in patients. Patients and controls were not found to differ significantly in CD8+ Simpson's diversity.

CDR3 length equals 10 residues. Germline values: CDR1 DFQATT, CDR2 SNEGSKA (reference sequence). For sequencing, patients were chosen who had shown expansion of CD8+CD57+ cells by flow cytometry. Everyone among the patients had severe acquired aplastic anemia. Specimen: sorted CD4+, CD8+, or CD8+CD57+ T cells (not recorded which) from PBMCs. The chain has TRBV20-1 and TRBJ1-1, with D possibly TRBD1 on 5 matching bases. The sequence came from a human donor with aplastic anemia. The CDR3 bases are TGCAGAGCCCAGGGTACTGAAGCTTTCTTT. Translation gives CRAQGTEAFF.